This is a list of T cell receptor beta chains from one sample in a study of radiotherapy plus CTLA-4 blockade in lung cancer. The table came from immunoSEQ multiplex PCR; TCRdb's copy has only in-frame clones and leaves some out. This sample has about 60,000 clones, with over 65% found just once. Sequenced here: peripheral blood, sampled from a patient treated with radiotherapy plus ipilimumab. The receptors stem from a human donor with non-small cell lung cancer who had a partial response to radiotherapy plus ipilimumab. The CDR3 runs from the conserved cysteine through the conserved F or W. A D gene is named only where the DNA matches it firmly. Size tells how often a clone was seen (once, few, many) or the class of an expanded clone, and some rows leave it out.

>TRBJ1-4|NA|TRBD1|TRBV5-1
TGCGCCAGCAGCTTACAGGGGCCAGGAGGGGAAAAACTGTTTTTT
CASSLQGPGGEKLFF
>TRBJ1-2|NA|NA|TRBV12-2
TGTGCAAGTCGCTTAGCGCAGCACTCCGGACTTTCCCCGCTACAGGGGCGCTATGGCTACACCTTC
CASRLAQHSGLSPLQGRYGYTF
>TRBJ2-3|NA|TRBD1|TRBV29-1
TGCAGCGTTGAGGAGGGACAGGGGCAGTATTTT
CSVEEGQGQYF
>TRBJ2-2|NA|TRBD1|TRBV5-4
TGTGCCAGCAGCTCAGGCCGGGACAGGGCTAACACCGGGGAGCTGTTTTTT
CASSSGRDRANTGELFF
>TRBJ1-6|once|NA|TRBV5-1
TGCGCCAGCAGCCTTACAGGTTCTAATTCACCCCTCCACTTT
CASSLTGSNSPLHF
>TRBJ1-2|NA|TRBD1|TRBV7-3
TGTGCCAGCAGCTCCCCGGGACAGGGATCCTACACCTTC
CASSSPGQGSYTF
>TRBJ2-5|NA|NA|TRBV7-5
TGTGCCAGAACCACCTTACTAGCGGGGGGAAAACAAGAGACCCAGTACTTC
CARTTLLAGGKQETQYF
>TRBJ2-5|NA|TRBD1|TRBV7-3
TGTGCCAGCAGCTGGACAGGGGGAGAGACCCAGTACTTC
CASSWTGGETQYF
>TRBJ1-4|NA|NA|TRBV6-1
TGTGCCAGCAGACCAGGGCACGCTAATGAAAAACTGTTTTTT
CASRPGHANEKLFF
>TRBJ1-5|NA|NA|TRBV19
TGTGCCAGTAGTATAGATCGGAGTTACAATCAGCCCCAGCATTTT
CASSIDRSYNQPQHF
>TRBJ1-6|NA|TRBD1|TRBV18
TGTGCCAGCTCACCCACAGGGGAAGGGAGCTCCTATAATTCACCCCTCCACTTT
CASSPTGEGSSYNSPLHF
>TRBJ2-3|NA|NA|TRBV7-2
TGTGCCAGCAGCTTAAGGCGGGGAGATACGCAGTATTTT
CASSLRRGDTQYF
>TRBJ2-2|NA|TRBD1|TRBV5-1
TGCGCCAGCAGCTCCCAGGGACAGGGCTACACCGGGGAGCTGTTTTTT
CASSSQGQGYTGELFF
>TRBJ2-3|NA|NA|TRBV5-6
TGTGCCAGCTGCCTGCCTGGGGGGGCATTTGCAGATACGCAGTATTTT
CASCLPGGAFADTQYF
>TRBJ2-5|NA|NA|TRBV2
TGTGCCAGCAGTGAATTCGGGGGGCTGGGAGAGACCCAGTACTTC
CASSEFGGLGETQYF
>TRBJ2-2|NA|TRBD2|TRBV2
TGTGCCAGCAGTGTGGGCGGGGGGGCCACCGGGGAGCTGTTTTTT
CASSVGGGATGELFF
>TRBJ2-5|NA|TRBD1|TRBV6-6
TGTGCCAGCAGCCCCCCGAGACAGGGGAGCCAAGAGACCCAGTACTTC
CASSPPRQGSQETQYF
>TRBJ1-2|NA|TRBD1|TRBV9
TGTGCCAGCAGCGTAGCCGGGGACAGACATAACTATGGCTACACCTTC
CASSVAGDRHNYGYTF
>TRBJ1-1|NA|NA|TRBV28
TGTGCCAGCAGTTTAAGAGGCAGATTTTACACTGAAGCTTTCTTT
CASSLRGRFYTEAFF
>TRBJ1-1|NA|NA|TRBV6-6
TGTGCCAGCAGATCCAGGGTGGGTGGCACTGAAGCTTTCTTT
CASRSRVGGTEAFF
>TRBJ2-3|NA|NA|TRBV25-1
TGTGCCAGCGGCACCAGGGCAGCAGATACGCAGTATTTT
CASGTRAADTQYF
>TRBJ2-2|NA|NA|TRBV5-1
TGCGCCAGCAGCTTTGCGGGGAACACCGGGGAGCTGTTTTTT
CASSFAGNTGELFF
>TRBJ1-2|NA|NA|TRBV5-1
TGCGCCAGCAGCTTGGGACAGATAAGCGGGGCTTATGGCTACACCTTC
CASSLGQISGAYGYTF
>TRBJ1-2|NA|NA|TRBV28
TGTGCCAGCAGTTTAACGGGAAGGGAGGGGGGTGGCTACACCTTC
CASSLTGREGGGYTF
>TRBJ2-7|NA|TRBD2|TRBV7-3
TGTGCCAGCAGCCCCATACTAGCGGGGCTCTCCTACGAGCAGTACTTC
CASSPILAGLSYEQYF
>TRBJ1-1|NA|NA|TRBV5-1
TGCGCCAGCAGCCCGGGACAGAACACTGAAGCTTTCTTT
CASSPGQNTEAFF
>TRBJ1-5|NA|NA|TRBV6-1
TGTGCCAGCGTGGCAGGGAATCAGCCCCAGCATTTT
CASVAGNQPQHF
>TRBJ2-3|NA|TRBD2|TRBV4-2
TGTGCCAGCAGCCAAGATAGACTAGCGGGGGACCCCGCGGATACGCAGTATTTT
CASSQDRLAGDPADTQYF
>TRBJ2-1|few|TRBD1|TRBV28
TGTGCCAGCAGCCTCGGACAGGGGAGCTCCTACAATGAGCAGTTCTTC
CASSLGQGSSYNEQFF
>TRBJ2-1|NA|TRBD2|TRBV7-2
TGTGCCAGCAGCTTAGGACTAGCGGGGGGGCCGTCCTACAATGAGCAGTTCTTC
CASSLGLAGGPSYNEQFF
>TRBJ2-3|NA|NA|TRBV7-2
TGTGCCAGCAGCTTTGGCGCGGGGGCGAGCACAGATACGCAGTATTTT
CASSFGAGASTDTQYF
>TRBJ2-7|NA|TRBD2|TRBV10-1
TGCGCCCCCAGGCGGGGGGGGATTGAGCAGTACTTC
CAPRRGGIEQYF
>TRBJ1-2|NA|TRBD1|TRBV29-1
TGCAGCGTTAGGGACAGGGACAACTATGGCTACACCTTC
CSVRDRDNYGYTF
>TRBJ2-3|NA|NA|TRBV5-1
TGCGCCAGCAGCTTTTCAGGTGGAGATACGCAGTATTTT
CASSFSGGDTQYF
>TRBJ2-7|NA|NA|TRBV13
TGTGCCAGCAGCTTAGGACAGGGCCCCCTCTACGAGCAGTACTTC
CASSLGQGPLYEQYF
>TRBJ2-4|NA|TRBD1|TRBV11-2
TGTGCCAGCAGCTTAACAGGGGGTCACATTCAGTACTTC
CASSLTGGHIQYF
>TRBJ2-2|NA|TRBD1|TRBV10-3
TGTGCCATCAGGACAGGGGCCGGGGAGCTGTTTTTT
CAIRTGAGELFF
>TRBJ2-2|NA|TRBD1|TRBV5-8
TGTGCCAGCAGTTCCGGACAGGGGAACACCGGGGAGCTGTTTTTT
CASSSGQGNTGELFF
>TRBJ2-4|NA|TRBD1|TRBV10-1
TGCGCCAGCAGTGAATCGGGACAGGGAAACATTCAGTACTTC
CASSESGQGNIQYF
>TRBJ1-2|NA|NA|TRBV6-6
TGTGCCAGCATGAAAGGGGAGGCCTATGGCTACACCTTC
CASMKGEAYGYTF
>TRBJ2-1|NA|NA|TRBV2
TGTGCCAGCACTCCTAAATATGAGCAGTTCTTC
CASTPKYEQFF
>TRBJ2-1|NA|TRBD2|TRBV9
TGTGCCAGCGGAAAAAGCGGGGGGGGCTACAATGAGCAGTTCTTC
CASGKSGGGYNEQFF
>TRBJ1-2|NA|TRBD1|TRBV5-1
TGCGCCAGCAGCTTCTCCGGGACAGGGGATAACTATGGCTACACCTTC
CASSFSGTGDNYGYTF
>TRBJ2-1|NA|TRBD2|TRBV5-6
TGTGCCAGCAGCCGCGGTGGAGCGGGGGTAGACAATGAGCAGTTCTTC
CASSRGGAGVDNEQFF
>TRBJ2-3|NA|TRBD2|TRBV6-6
TGTGCCAGCATCCGAGCGGGGGCCCCGACAGATACGCAGTATTTT
CASIRAGAPTDTQYF
>TRBJ2-3|NA|TRBD2|TRBV6-4
TGTGCCAGCAAGGGACTAGCGGGGGGTAGGGGCACAGATACGCAGTATTTT
CASKGLAGGRGTDTQYF
>TRBJ2-1|NA|TRBD1|TRBV25-1
TGTGCCAGCAGTTTCGGACAGGGCGCGCAAAATGAGCAGTTCTTC
CASSFGQGAQNEQFF
>TRBJ2-7|NA|TRBD2|TRBV7-2
TGTGCCAGCAGCTTAGACCCCACTAGCGGGCGAACCTACGAGCAGTACTTC
CASSLDPTSGRTYEQYF
>TRBJ2-1|few|TRBD2|TRBV6-1
TGTGCCAGCACCTCGATGGCGGGGGGGATCGATGAGCAGTTCTTC
CASTSMAGGIDEQFF
>TRBJ1-1|NA|NA|TRBV25-1
TGTGCCAGCAGTGATACCGGGGAGACTGAAGCTTTCTTT
CASSDTGETEAFF
>TRBJ2-7|few|TRBD2|TRBV5-1
TGCGCCAGCAGCTTGGGAGCTAGCGGGGGGAAAACCTACGAGCAGTACTTC
CASSLGASGGKTYEQYF
>TRBJ1-4|NA|NA|TRBV11-2
TGTGCCAGCAGCTTAGGTTTCCGTGAAAAACTGTTTTTT
CASSLGFREKLFF
>TRBJ2-3|few|NA|TRBV6-5
TGTGCCAGCAGTTACTCGATCCAGAACACAGATACGCAGTATTTT
CASSYSIQNTDTQYF
>TRBJ1-3|NA|TRBD1|TRBV6-5
TGTGCCAGCAGTTCCCCAGGGGGAGGAAACACCATATATTTT
CASSSPGGGNTIYF
>TRBJ1-2|once|NA|TRBV11-2
TGTGCCAGCAGCTCCGGGGAGGGTTCTCATGGCTACACCTTC
CASSSGEGSHGYTF
>TRBJ1-6|NA|TRBD1|TRBV10-1
TGCGCCAGCCGCGGCCGCGAACAGGGGGCTTACCGTTCACCCCTCCACTTT
CASRGREQGAYRSPLHF
>TRBJ1-5|NA|NA|TRBV27
TGTGCCAGCAGTTTAGCCCGGACTCGGGGTCAGCCCCAGCATTTT
CASSLARTRGQPQHF
>TRBJ2-7|NA|NA|TRBV5-1
TGCGCCAGCAGCTTGGGGCCTGGAGGAGGGAACACCCTCTACGAGCAGTACTTC
CASSLGPGGGNTLYEQYF
>TRBJ1-2|NA|TRBD1|TRBV30
TGTGCCTGGAGTCCTACAGGGGGCCTCTATGGCTACACCTTC
CAWSPTGGLYGYTF
>TRBJ1-1|NA|TRBD1|TRBV4-1
TGCGCCAGCAGCCAAGATGTGGGACAGGGGGTTCGGACTGAAGCTTTCTTT
CASSQDVGQGVRTEAFF